The 8 T cell receptor beta chains in this list originate from one sample, sequenced in a study of shared clonotypes between healthy human individuals. Using immunoSEQ multiplex PCR, the repertoire was profiled, and TCRdb retains in-frame clones only, with some absent. The data contain around 2.5 million clones, 93% of them singletons. The sample was naive CD4+ T cells from PBMCs. Subset indicated: CD45RA+ positively selected. These receptors came from a man aged 18-30 years in good health. Some clones in this sample may be carry-over from other donors' samples.

V gene TRBV5-6 combines with J gene TRBJ2-5, with D tentatively TRBD1 (6 bases). The CDR3 is 11 residues long. V was pared by 6 bases and J by 5 bases, with 8 bases between. Germline values: CDR1 SGHDT, CDR2 YYEEEE. CDR3 coding DNA: TGTGCCAGCATCCAGGGGGAGACCCAGTACTTC. Its translation is CASIQGETQYF.

The CDR3 bases are TGTGCCAGCAGCTTACGGGACAGGGGGGCTTTAAATGAAAAACTGTTTTTT. This sequence encodes CASSLRDRGALNEKLFF. The chain has TRBV7-9 and TRBJ1-4, with TRBD1 matching over 11 bases. The CDR3 is made up of 17 amino acids. Germline CDR1 SEHNR, CDR2 FQNEAQ (reference sequence). Germline trimming cut 2 bases from V and 5 bases from J; bases unmatched to any gene: 7.

The rearrangement links TRBV7-2 to TRBJ1-2; TRBD1 matches 7 bases. This CDR3 comprises 14 residues. Germline V lookup: CDR1 SGHTA, CDR2 FQGNSA. The J segment lost 5 bases and the V segment lost 5 bases, leaving 8 bases of the junction unmatched. The CDR3 nucleotides read TGTGCCAGCAGCAAAGGACAGGCTGATTATGGCTACACCTTC. This gives the protein CASSKGQADYGYTF.

The rearrangement uses TRBV4-3 and TRBJ2-4; 9 bases agree with TRBD1. This CDR3 has 17 residues. Germline CDR1 and CDR2: LGHNA and YSLEER. V dropped 4 bases and J dropped 2; count of bases not matched to a gene: 9. The CDR3 DNA follows: TGCGCCAGCAGCCCGCGACAGGGGGTTAATTCCAAAAACATTCAGTACTTC. It codes for CASSPRQGVNSKNIQYF.

The chain employs TRBV28 and TRBJ2-4; D is perhaps TRBD1 or TRBD2 (5 bases each). V lost 3 bases, J lost 3 bases, and 12 bases lay in between. There are 15 residues in the CDR3. The V gene's germline CDR1 is MDHEN and CDR2 SYDVKM. CDR3 loop: CASSFEGTGKNIQYF. As DNA, the CDR3 is TGTGCCAGCAGTTTTGAGGGGACGGGCAAAAACATTCAGTACTTC.

The genes are TRBV11-2 and TRBJ2-1; 10 nucleotides line up with TRBD2. V shed 1 base and J 5 bases; nucleotides not matched to a gene: 5. Germline lookup yields CDR1 SGHAT and CDR2 FQNNGV. CDR3 size: 16 residues. The CDR3 DNA reads TGTGCCAGCAGCTTAGTTCTAGCGGGAGCAAACAATGAGCAGTTCTTC. Translated: CASSLVLAGANNEQFF.

The genes are TRBV6-1 and TRBJ1-4; tentatively, D is TRBD1 (6 bases). CDR3 length equals 14 residues. V was cut by 0 bases and J by 7 bases, with 9 bases left in between. Per the germline V gene, CDR1 is MNHNS and CDR2 is SASEGT. CDR3 nucleotide sequence: TGTGCCAGCAGTGAAGCGGGGGCCAGTGAAAAACTGTTTTTT. It translates to CASSEAGASEKLFF.

This clone occurred once. The CDR3 DNA reads as TGTGCCAGCAGCCCTGTGGACAGGGTGTATGGCTACACCTTC. It codes for CASSPVDRVYGYTF. The chain combines TRBV7-9 with TRBJ1-2; TRBD1 matches at 8 bases. The CDR3 is made up of 14 amino acids. Germline CDR1 SEHNR, CDR2 FQNEAQ (reference sequence). V dropped 5 bases and J dropped 5; count of bases not matched to a gene: 7.